Each of the 25 T cell receptor beta chains below was sequenced from the same sample in a study of cytomegalovirus exposure and HLA in healthy donors. A multiplex PCR was run with 60 Vbeta primers and 13 Jbeta primers. Sequencing used immunoSEQ multiplex PCR; TCRdb keeps in-frame clones, though not all of them. This repertoire shows about 85,000 clones, nearly 80% found once; its top ten account for roughly 25%. The sequenced material came from PBMCs. The receptor set was obtained from a woman in her fifties or sixties in good health and CMV-seropositive.

This sequence joins TRBV5-4 and TRBJ2-5, with D possibly TRBD1 on 6 matching bases. The CDR3 is 15 amino acids. Trimming removed 4 bases at V and 4 bases at J, with 17 bases between. From germline, CDR1 is SGHNT and CDR2 YYREEE (reference sequence). Here the CDR3 DNA reads TGTGCCAGCAGCATACGACGGACAGCCGGAGAGACCCAGTACTTC. Translating it yields CASSIRRTAGETQYF.

The chain joins TRBV7-8 to TRBJ1-5; D is uncertain. V was trimmed by 0 bases and J by 3 bases, leaving 9 bases between them. The CDR3 consists of 15 residues. The germline V gene encodes CDR1 SGHVS and CDR2 FQNEAQ. The DNA for the CDR3 is TGTGCCAGCAGCTTAGCACCCAGATTCAATCAGCCCCAGCATTTT. It encodes CASSLAPRFNQPQHF.

This chain uses TRBV5-6 with TRBJ1-4; a weak D match, TRBD1 (6 bases). CDR3 length equals 14 residues. Germline V gene sequence: CDR1 SGHDT, CDR2 YYEEEE. The germline V and J ends were trimmed by 4 bases and 8 bases, with 15 bases remaining between them. CDR3 loop: CASSRQDLREKLFF. The CDR3 bases are TGTGCCAGCAGCAGACAGGACCTAAGGGAAAAACTGTTTTTT.

As regards this clone: At one of its ends the junction is not consistent with the germline gene, which may arise from a read error. The chain uses TRBV5-4 and TRBJ2-5, with TRBD2 identical over 8 bases. This CDR3 has 15 residues. The germline V gene encodes CDR1 SGHNT and CDR2 YYREEE (reference sequence). CDR3: CASRSSGTIQGTQYF. Written as DNA, the CDR3 is TGTGCCAGCAGGAGTAGCGGGACTATACAAGGGACCCAGTACTTC.

The chain joins TRBV7-9 to TRBJ1-1, with D unresolved. V lost 4 bases to trimming and J lost 2 bases, with 14 bases between them. The CDR3 extends over 15 amino acids. CDR1 SEHNR and CDR2 FQNEAQ come from the germline V gene (reference sequence). DNA for the CDR3: TGTGCCAGCAGCTACCCCCCCTCGAGCAACACTGAAGCTTTCTTT. Translated, it gives CASSYPPSSNTEAFF.

The gene calls are TRBV6-1 and TRBJ1-2; 8 nucleotides line up with TRBD1. The germline V gene encodes CDR1 MNHNS and CDR2 SASEGT. The ends lost 7 bases at V and 4 bases at J; junction bases unmatched: 8. The CDR3 is 14 residues long. DNA for the CDR3: TGTGCCAGCACCCCCCGGACAGGGAGCTATGGCTACACCTTC. It translates to CASTPRTGSYGYTF.

This clone appeared once. This chain connects TRBV15 to TRBJ1-1; TRBD1 is a possible D gene (5 bases). Trimming stripped 4 bases from V and 1 base from J, with 19 bases between. The CDR3 consists of 17 residues. The germline CDR1 and CDR2 sequences are LNHNV and YYDKDF (reference sequence). The CDR3 is CATSIITGAPRNTEAFF. The CDR3 DNA reads TGTGCCACCAGCATAATAACAGGCGCCCCAAGGAACACTGAAGCTTTCTTT.

This clone was counted a single time. The chain is built from TRBV5-1 and TRBJ1-1, with D possibly TRBD1 on 6 matching bases. Germline CDR1 reads SGHRS; CDR2 reads YFSETQ. V was trimmed by 4 bases and J by 3 bases, leaving 13 bases between them. This CDR3 spans 14 amino acids. CDR3 in amino acids: CASSGTQGYTEAFF. The DNA of the CDR3 is TGCGCCAGCAGCGGAACTCAGGGGTACACTGAAGCTTTCTTT.

The V call is TRBV9, the J call TRBJ2-2; TRBD2 is a possible D gene (7 bases). CDR1 and CDR2 (germline): SGDLS, YYNGEE. V lost 0 bases and J 6 bases, leaving 15 bases between the germline ends. The CDR3 runs 16 residues. CDR3 protein: CASSVEGGPASGELFF. CDR3 DNA sequence: TGTGCCAGCAGCGTAGAGGGGGGGCCCGCTTCCGGGGAGCTGTTTTTT.

The chain uses TRBV7-6 and TRBJ2-7; 10 nucleotides agree with TRBD1. The V gene end was trimmed by 5 bases and the J gene end by 5 bases; junction bases not matched to a gene: 3. The CDR3 runs 13 residues. CDR1 and CDR2 from the germline V gene are SGHVS and FNYEAQ. CDR3 in amino acids: CASSQTGGHEQYF. The CDR3 bases are TGTGCCAGCAGCCAGACAGGGGGCCACGAGCAGTACTTC.

The chain employs TRBV7-3 and TRBJ2-2; perhaps TRBD2 as D (7 bases). The CDR3 loop spans 12 amino acids. Looked up from germline, CDR1 is SGHTA and CDR2 is FQGTGA. Trimming took off 8 bases at V and 4 bases at J, with 8 bases between the two ends. This CDR3 reads CASRGATGELFF. CDR3 in DNA: TGTGCCAGCCGGGGGGCCACCGGGGAGCTGTTTTTT.

The chain joins TRBV29-1 to TRBJ2-1; possible D gene TRBD2, 6 bases. The CDR3 covers 13 residues. Trimming removed 7 bases from V and 8 bases from J, with 18 bases in between. Looked up from germline, CDR1 is SQVTM and CDR2 is ANQGSEA. The CDR3: CSAQAGLDYEQFF. The CDR3 DNA is TGCAGCGCACAGGCGGGACTGGACTATGAGCAGTTCTTC.

V gene TRBV2 combines with J gene TRBJ2-3; 14 nucleotides agree with TRBD2. J lost 5 bases, V lost 3 bases, and 4 bases had no gene match. From germline, CDR1 is SNHLY and CDR2 FYNNEI. The CDR3 consists of 16 residues. The DNA of the CDR3 is TGTGCCAGCAGTGAGACTAGCGGGAGGGCCGGAGATACGCAGTATTTT. It yields the protein CASSETSGRAGDTQYF. Supplemented by reference TRBV2 and TRBJ2-3, the full variable domain reads EPEVTQTPSHQVTQMGQEVILRCVPISNHLYFYWYRQILGQKVEFLVSFYNNEISEKSEIFDDQFSVERPDGSNFTLKIRSTKLEDSAMYFCASSETSGRAGDTQYFGPGTRLTVL.

The rearrangement uses TRBV15 and TRBJ1-2; TRBD1 might be the D (5 bases). Germline loops: CDR1 LNHNV, CDR2 YYDKDF (reference sequence). The CDR3 has 15 residues. Trimming left V 3 bases short and J 4 bases short, with 15 bases between. CDR3 sequence reads: CATSSAGTGGYGYTF. The CDR3 nucleotides are TGTGCCACCAGCAGTGCTGGAACCGGGGGCTATGGCTACACCTTC. Variable domain in full (rest from reference TRBV15 and TRBJ1-2): DAMVIQNPRYQVTQFGKPVTLSCSQTLNHNVMYWYQQKSSQAPKLLFHYYDKDFNNEADTPDNFQSRRPNTSFCFLDIRSPGLGDTAMYLCATSSAGTGGYGYTFGSGTRLTVV.

This chain joins TRBV13 and TRBJ2-2; D uncertain. Trimming removed 3 bases from V and 7 bases from J, with 3 bases in between. Germline loops: CDR1 PRHDT, CDR2 FYEKMQ (reference sequence). The length of the CDR3 is 11 residues. Here the CDR3 DNA reads TGTGCCAGCAGCTTCAACGGGGAGCTGTTTTTT. It translates to CASSFNGELFF.

The chain links TRBV19 to TRBJ1-3, with TRBD1 matching over 10 bases. The CDR3 contains 16 residues. The V segment lost 5 bases and the J segment 0 bases; nucleotides outside the gene matches: 4. Germline V gene data show CDR1 as LNHDA and CDR2 as SQIVND (reference sequence). The CDR3 loop reads CASSPRTGGSGNTIYF. The CDR3 DNA sequence: TGTGCCAGTAGTCCCCGGACAGGGGGCTCTGGAAACACCATATATTTT.

This clone was counted once. The chain joins TRBV10-2 to TRBJ1-2; 10 bases fit TRBD1. The CDR3 extends over 15 amino acids. Trimming removed 7 bases from V and 3 bases from J; junction bases left unmatched: 8. Germline CDR1 reads WSHSY; CDR2 reads SAAADI. The CDR3 protein is CASKASGTGDYGYTF. For the CDR3, the DNA is TGCGCCAGCAAAGCCTCCGGGACAGGGGACTATGGCTACACCTTC.

In regard to this clone: The germline gene is not matched at one end of the junction; a read error may be the cause. The rearrangement joins TRBV5-6 to TRBJ1-2; weak D call: TRBD1 (5 bases). This CDR3 spans 14 amino acids. Germline CDR1 and CDR2: SGHDT and YYEEEE. The CDR3 loop reads CASSRRGDNCGYTF. CDR3 DNA: TGTGCCAGCAGCCGTCGGGGGGATAACTGTGGCTACACCTTC.

The chain employs TRBV7-8 and TRBJ1-2, with 7 bases matching TRBD1. J lost 4 bases, V lost 4 bases, and 9 bases had no gene match. The CDR3 spans 15 residues. Germline V lookup: CDR1 SGHVS, CDR2 FQNEAQ. CDR3 residues: CASSSSAGGIYGYTF. The CDR3 DNA sequence: TGTGCCAGCAGCTCCAGTGCAGGGGGAATCTATGGCTACACCTTC.

This chain connects TRBV9 to TRBJ2-2, with a possible D match to TRBD2 (5 bases). The CDR3 totals 14 residues. V gave up 0 bases and J gave up 6 bases, with 9 bases separating them. Per the germline V gene, CDR1 is SGDLS and CDR2 is YYNGEE. This chain's CDR3 is CASSVELVPGELFF. In DNA, the CDR3 is TGTGCCAGCAGCGTAGAACTAGTACCCGGGGAGCTGTTTTTT.

J is TRBJ1-4 and V is TRBV29-1, with D unresolved. The V end lost 2 bases, the J end lost 10 bases, and 11 bases lay between the germline ends. CDR3 length equals 12 residues. Germline CDR1 SQVTM, CDR2 ANQGSEA. Here the CDR3 DNA reads TGCAGCGTTGAAAGTCCCAGTGGAAAACTGTTTTTT. Amino acid sequence: CSVESPSGKLFF.

This clone turned up a few times. The chain combines TRBV9 with TRBJ1-2, with 7 bases identical to TRBD1. The V and J ends lost 3 bases and 8 bases, in that order; junction bases with no gene match: 4. This CDR3 is 12 amino acids long. Germline CDR1 and CDR2: SGDLS and YYNGEE. In nucleotides, the CDR3 is TGTGCCAGCAGCGCGACAGGGCGAGGCTACACCTTC. Protein product: CASSATGRGYTF.

In its sample, this clone was seen a few times. This rearrangement joins TRBV6-6 to TRBJ2-7, with TRBD1 matching over 8 bases. The CDR3 is 13 amino acids. With V trimmed by 7 bases and J by 9 bases, 11 bases remained unmatched. Germline-derived CDR1 and CDR2 are MNHNY and SVGAGI (reference sequence). The CDR3 bases are TGTGCCAGCACCTTGCCGGGACAGGAGTGGCAGTACTTC. Its translation is CASTLPGQEWQYF.

This clone was seen a handful of times. The chain is built from TRBV2 and TRBJ2-1, with TRBD2 matching over 11 bases. J gave up 7 bases and V 2 bases, and 19 bases lay outside the gene matches. Germline values: CDR1 SNHLY, CDR2 FYNNEI. The CDR3 sequence is 20 residues long. Here the CDR3 DNA reads TGTGCCAGCAGTGAAAGGGGATCTAGCGGGAGGCTCCACATCATGAATGAGCAGTTCTTC. Translated, it gives CASSERGSSGRLHIMNEQFF.

The chain employs TRBV7-3 and TRBJ2-1; 9 bases are a match to TRBD1. Losses at the gene ends were 5 bases for V and 4 bases for J; bases not matched to a gene: 9. The CDR3 loop spans 16 amino acids. Germline CDR1 reads SGHTA; CDR2 reads FQGTGA. Written as DNA, the CDR3 is TGTGCCAGCAGCCAAGGGGGGACAGGGCAATACAATGAGCAGTTCTTC. Translating gives CASSQGGTGQYNEQFF. Drawing the rest from reference TRBV7-3 and TRBJ2-1, the complete variable domain is GAGVSQTPSNKVTEKGKYVELRCDPISGHTALYWYRQSLGQGPEFLIYFQGTGAADDSGLPNDRFFAVRPEGSVSTLKIQRTERGDSAVYLCASSQGGTGQYNEQFFGPGTRLTVL.